These T cell receptor beta chains were read from a single sample in a study of cytomegalovirus exposure and HLA in healthy donors. TCRdb's copy holds only in-frame clones and misses some; the assay was immunoSEQ multiplex PCR. The sample consists of approximately 150,000 clones, approximately 86% of them appearing once. Sequencing input: PBMCs. These TCRs come from a man aged 18 to 30 in good health and CMV-seropositive. The CDR3 runs from the conserved cysteine through the conserved F or W. A D gene is named only where the DNA matches it firmly. A row's size may be missing; if present it is once, few, many or a size class.

j_call clone_size d_call v_call cdr3_nt cdr3_aa
TRBJ1-1 NA NA TRBV11-2 TGTGCCAGCAGTCCCGCGAAGAGACAGGAGGACACTGAAGCTTTCTTT CASSPAKRQEDTEAFF
TRBJ1-4 NA NA TRBV6-5 TGTGCCAGCAGTTCAGACAGCACTAATGAAAAACTGTTTTTT CASSSDSTNEKLFF
TRBJ1-6 NA TRBD1 TRBV6-5 TGTGCCAGCAGTGCAGACAGGGCGGGTAATTCACCCCTCCACTTT CASSADRAGNSPLHF
TRBJ2-3 NA TRBD1 TRBV2 TGTGCCATCGAGACAGGGGGGACAGATACGCAGTATTTT CAIETGGTDTQYF
TRBJ2-3 NA NA TRBV7-6 TGTGCCAGCAGCCGCGACACAGATACGCAGTATTTT CASSRDTDTQYF
TRBJ1-1 NA NA TRBV29-1 TGCAGCGTTGAGGTAGGAGGGAACACTGAAGCTTTCTTT CSVEVGGNTEAFF
TRBJ1-4 NA NA TRBV7-9 TGTGCCAGCAGCTCGGGGGAATTTCGCAGGGAAAAACTGTTTTTT CASSSGEFRREKLFF
TRBJ2-1 NA TRBD2 TRBV28 TGTGCCAGCCGGTTGGGGCAGGGAGGGAATGAGCAGTTCTTC CASRLGQGGNEQFF
TRBJ1-5 few NA TRBV30 TGTGCCTGGAGTTCCGGGGGTTATCAGCCCCAGCATTTT CAWSSGGYQPQHF
TRBJ1-3 NA TRBD1 TRBV5-1 TGCGCCAGCAGCCCCCAAACAGGGGGAGCTGGAAACACCATATATTTT CASSPQTGGAGNTIYF
TRBJ2-1 NA TRBD2 TRBV5-1 TGCGCCAGCAGCTTGGGACCGGGACTAGCGGGCAATGAGCAGTTCTTC CASSLGPGLAGNEQFF
TRBJ2-1 NA TRBD2 TRBV9 TGTGCCAGCAGCCCTCGACTAGCGGGTAGCTACAATGAGCAGTTCTTC CASSPRLAGSYNEQFF
TRBJ1-3 NA NA TRBV14 TGTGCCAGCAGCGACTCAGGGTTCGGAAACACCATATATTTT CASSDSGFGNTIYF
TRBJ2-3 NA TRBD2 TRBV6-5 TGTGCCAGCAGTTTCTCGGGACTAGCGGGAGGAGATACGCAGTATTTT CASSFSGLAGGDTQYF
TRBJ1-4 NA NA TRBV7-9 TGTGCCAGCAGCGACTCCCTGATGAATAATGAAAAACTGTTTTTT CASSDSLMNNEKLFF
TRBJ2-7 once NA TRBV5-1 TGCGCCAGCAGCCAAGGGTCCGTCTGGGAGGAGGAGTACTTC CASSQGSVWEEEYF
TRBJ1-5 NA TRBD1 TRBV11-2 TGTGCCAGCAGCTTAGAACAGGGGGCTCAGCCCCAGCATTTT CASSLEQGAQPQHF
TRBJ1-5 NA TRBD1 TRBV28 TGTGCCAGCAGTCCCCGACAGGGTCTAGGTCAGCCCCAGCATTTT CASSPRQGLGQPQHF
TRBJ2-1 once NA TRBV10-2 TGCGCCAGCAGTGGTTCGGCGGGTGAGCAGTTCTTC CASSGSAGEQFF
TRBJ2-1 NA NA TRBV6-1 TGTGCCAGCAGTGAACGGGGGAATGAGCAGTTCTTC CASSERGNEQFF
TRBJ2-1 NA NA TRBV18 TGTGCCAGCTCACCAAGGGGGGAGGGCCAGGGTGAGCAGTTCTTC CASSPRGEGQGEQFF
TRBJ2-5 once NA TRBV19 TGTGCCAGTAGTAATAGGGGGTTGACAGCGTACCAAGAGACCCAGTACTTC CASSNRGLTAYQETQYF
TRBJ1-2 NA TRBD1 TRBV5-6 TGTGCCAGCAGCATTGGGACAGGACCGACTAACTATGGCTACACCTTC CASSIGTGPTNYGYTF
TRBJ1-2 NA TRBD1 TRBV29-1 TGCAGCGTTGTACAGGGGTTAGGTGGCTACACCTTC CSVVQGLGGYTF
TRBJ1-6 NA TRBD1 TRBV28 TGTGCCAGCAGTTTTTTGACAGGGAGCTCCTATAATTCACCCCTCCACTTT CASSFLTGSSYNSPLHF
TRBJ2-7 NA TRBD2 TRBV2 TGTGCCAGCAGTGACCAGCGGGAGGGCCCCGAGCAGTACTTC CASSDQREGPEQYF
TRBJ2-7 NA NA TRBV9 TGTGCCAGCAGCGGAGGCTCGTACGAGCAGTACTTC CASSGGSYEQYF
TRBJ1-5 NA NA TRBV6-1 TGTGCCAGCGGTTCGAGGGTCCCTCAAAACCAGCCCCAGCATTTT CASGSRVPQNQPQHF
TRBJ1-1 once TRBD1 TRBV13 TGTGCCAGCAGCCCGGACAGGGGTAGGGACACTGAAGCTTTCTTT CASSPDRGRDTEAFF
TRBJ1-1 NA NA TRBV19 TGTGCCAGTAAAACGGGGATGAACACTGAAGCTTTCTTT CASKTGMNTEAFF
TRBJ2-4 NA TRBD1 TRBV7-6 TGTGCCAGCAGCCCAACGACAGGGGGCGTCAAAAACATTCAGTACTTC CASSPTTGGVKNIQYF
TRBJ1-4 NA NA TRBV11-2 TGTGCCAGCAGCTTAGGTTTCCCAGGGGAGAAACTGTTTTTT CASSLGFPGEKLFF
TRBJ2-5 NA NA TRBV27 TGTGCCAGCAGTGACGGGAACCGAAGTGGGGCCCAGTACTTC CASSDGNRSGAQYF
TRBJ2-1 NA NA TRBV6-1 TGTGCCAGCAGTGAAGTCACAGGCCCCTACAATGAGCAGTTCTTC CASSEVTGPYNEQFF
TRBJ1-5 NA NA TRBV6-1 TGTGCCAGCAGTGAAACTTACGGTCAGCCCCAGCATTTT CASSETYGQPQHF
TRBJ1-2 NA NA TRBV5-6 TGTGCCAGCAGCTTGGCCGGCAGGTCCTATGGCTACACCTTC CASSLAGRSYGYTF
TRBJ2-7 once NA TRBV6-6 TGTGCCAGCAGGGCACCGGGGACACTCTCCTACGAGCAGTACTTC CASRAPGTLSYEQYF
TRBJ2-7 once NA TRBV27 TGTGCCAGCAGAACCACAGGTTCCTCCTACGAGCAGTACTTC CASRTTGSSYEQYF
TRBJ2-5 NA NA TRBV7-2 TGTGCCAGCAGCTTATCTGCCGGGGAGACCCAGTACTTC CASSLSAGETQYF
TRBJ2-6 NA NA TRBV19 TGTGCCAGTAGTCCAGACGGAGGCTCTGGGGCCAACGTCCTGACTTTC CASSPDGGSGANVLTF
TRBJ2-4 NA NA TRBV4-1 TGCGCCAGCAGCCAAGGAGTCATCGGGGGACAGAAAAACATTCAGTACTTC CASSQGVIGGQKNIQYF
TRBJ2-7 NA TRBD2 TRBV19 TGTGCCACTCGGCGGGGTAGCGGGACCTACGAGCAGTACTTC CATRRGSGTYEQYF
TRBJ2-5 NA NA TRBV6-1 TGTGCCTTGAGGTCGGCAGATCAAGAGACCCAGTACTTC CALRSADQETQYF
TRBJ2-4 NA NA TRBV4-1 TGCGCCAGCAGCCAAGCAGGGAAACAGGGAATAGCCAAAAACATTCAGTACTTC CASSQAGKQGIAKNIQYF
TRBJ1-6 NA NA TRBV4-2 TGTGCCAGCAGTACCCTCGAGTCACCCCTCCACTTT CASSTLESPLHF
TRBJ1-1 NA TRBD1 TRBV28 TGTGCCAGCAGCGGCCATCCCAGGGGGCGGGAAGCTTTCTTT CASSGHPRGREAFF
TRBJ2-1 NA NA TRBV18 TGTGCCAGCTCACCCCTAGAAATTGAGCAGTTCTTC CASSPLEIEQFF
TRBJ1-1 NA TRBD1 TRBV9 TGTGCCAGCAGCGTAGGAGGGGGCCTCCTGAACACTGAAGCTTTCTTT CASSVGGGLLNTEAFF
TRBJ2-1 NA NA TRBV19 TGTGCCAGTAGTTGGGCCAGGGTTAATGAGCAGTTCTTC CASSWARVNEQFF
TRBJ1-2 NA NA TRBV19 TGTGCCAGTACCAAGCGGGGGGATTGGGGCTATGGCTACACCTTC CASTKRGDWGYGYTF
TRBJ2-1 NA NA TRBV4-1 TGCGCCAGCAGCCAAGATCGGGGGACCCAATACAATGAGCAGTTCTTC CASSQDRGTQYNEQFF
TRBJ1-2 NA TRBD1 TRBV6-6 TGTGCCAGCAGGCAATCGGGACAGGGGGACTATGGCTACACCTTC CASRQSGQGDYGYTF
TRBJ2-1 once NA TRBV9 TGTGCCAGCAGCGTGACGACTGGTAGCTCCTACAATGAGCAGTTCTTC CASSVTTGSSYNEQFF
TRBJ2-1 NA NA TRBV7-8 TGTGCCAGCAGCTTAGGCGGTGGCTACAATGAGCAGTTCTTC CASSLGGGYNEQFF